This TCR beta chain was captured by sequencing in a study of shared clonotypes between healthy human individuals. The naive CD8 fraction comprised CD45RO-negative cells positively selected for CCR7 and excluded terminally differentiated effector memory CD45RA+ cells. As for this clone: Its antigen is still unknown.

In the sorted-subset replicate PCRs, around 0.2 ug DNA, 29,000 or so T cell genomes, was used. Data came from immunoSEQ multiplex PCR; TCRdb stores just in-frame clones and leaves some out. This table has some 2.1 million clones, around 96% appearing once. CDR1 SEHNR and CDR2 FQNEAQ come from the germline V gene (reference sequence). This CDR3 has 14 residues. Trimming cost V 4 bases and J 3 bases, with 10 bases left between them. Study findings and constraints: Naive subsets typically showed greater estimated richness than memory subsets. Among donors, the sharing of clonotypes was expected to be influenced by sequencing depth. Clonotypes shared by all four sorted-subset donors had higher generation probabilities than non-shared clonotypes.

The sequence was collected from a man younger than 35 in good health. Sequencing input: naive CD8+ T cells sorted from blood. This sequence joins TRBV7-9 and TRBJ2-1; TRBD2 might be the D (5 bases). The CDR3 DNA reads TGTGCCAGCAGCTCGGACTCTTTCTACAATGAGCAGTTCTTC. It yields the protein CASSSDSFYNEQFF.